This entry is about one TCR beta chain. Its target is unknown. These data are taken from a study of shared clonotypes between healthy human individuals. The germline CDR1 and CDR2 sequences are GTSNPN and SVGIG (reference sequence). Germline trimming cut 1 base from V and 4 bases from J; bases unmatched to any gene: 5. This CDR3 is 15 amino acids long. Broader study findings: Non-shared clonotypes were found to have lower generation probabilities than the clonotypes that were shared by all four of the sorted-subset donors. Tissues were not sampled, only blood, and their repertoires likely differ.

Assay used: immunoSEQ multiplex PCR; TCRdb lists only in-frame clones, some missing. The table includes a few million clones, around 94% detected once. Material: naive CD4+ T cells sorted from blood. Noted subset: CD45RA+ positively selected. V and J are TRBV30 and TRBJ2-3; 10 bases line up with TRBD1. The TCR was taken from a man younger than 30 in good health. CDR3 in amino acids: CAWSAGQGPADTQYF. In DNA form, the CDR3 reads TGTGCCTGGAGTGCGGGACAGGGGCCCGCAGATACGCAGTATTTT.